Below, 17 T cell receptor beta chains from the same sample are listed, as sequenced in a study of T cell responses to AZD1222 COVID-19 vaccine. Here immunoSEQ multiplex PCR was the method, and the copy in TCRdb shows in-frame clones only, minus some. The data hold fewer than 150,000 clones, with around 88% observed a single time. The source was peripheral blood, collected 28 days after the second AZD1222 dose. These receptors were obtained from an adult who received the AZD1222 COVID-19 vaccine.

Notes on this clone: The junction and the germline gene differ at one end; a read error may be behind it. This chain's CDR3 is CARNRAYNSPLHF. The CDR3 DNA is TGTGCCAGAAACCGGGCCTACAATTCACCCCTCCACTTT. The V gene is TRBV3-1 (or the pseudogene TRBV3-2), the J gene TRBJ1-6; the D is unclear. The CDR3 is made up of 13 amino acids. Germline V gene data show CDR1 as LGHDT and CDR2 as YNNKEL (reference sequence).

The V gene is TRBV9, the J gene TRBJ1-3; D remains ambiguous. CDR3 length equals 13 residues. The V gene lost 4 bases and the J gene lost 0 bases, with 5 bases spanning the gap. The germline CDR1 and CDR2 sequences are SGDLS and YYNGEE. CDR3 nucleotide sequence: TGTGCCAGCAGCCCCAACTCTGGAAACACCATATATTTT. This gives the protein CASSPNSGNTIYF.

J is TRBJ2-3 and V is TRBV11-2, with TRBD2 matching over 9 bases. The V segment lost 4 bases and the J segment 4 bases; nucleotides outside the gene matches: 12. The CDR3 runs to 17 residues. CDR1 is SGHAT and CDR2 is FQNNGV in the germline V gene. The DNA for the CDR3 is TGTGCCAGCAGCTCCCCAAAAGTTGGCGGGAGGGCAGATACGCAGTATTTT. Amino acid sequence: CASSSPKVGGRADTQYF. Complete variable domain (other parts from reference TRBV11-2 and TRBJ2-3): EAGVAQSPRYKIIEKRQSVAFWCNPISGHATLYWYQQILGQGPKLLIQFQNNGVVDDSQLPKDRFSAERLKGVDSTLKIQPAKLEDSAVYLCASSSPKVGGRADTQYFGPGTRLTVL.

This chain uses TRBV6-5 with TRBJ2-7, with 11 bases identical to TRBD1. This CDR3 comprises 14 residues. The junction had 4 bases not matched to a gene; V was cut back by 5 bases and J by 4 bases. Germline CDR1 and CDR2: MNHEY and SVGAGI. CDR3 loop: CASSLGTGGYEQYF. CDR3 coding DNA: TGTGCCAGCAGTCTCGGGACAGGGGGTTACGAGCAGTACTTC.

The CDR3: CASSLEGQGSSYNSPLHF. In DNA form, the CDR3 reads TGCGCCAGCAGCTTGGAAGGACAGGGGAGCTCCTATAATTCACCCCTCCACTTT. The chain has TRBV5-1 and TRBJ1-6; 9 positions match TRBD1. Per germline, CDR1 SGHRS and CDR2 YFSETQ. This CDR3 is 18 amino acids long. J was trimmed by 0 bases and V by 0 bases; bases with no gene match: 4.

The chain joins TRBV5-1 to TRBJ1-2; TRBD1 matches at 8 bases. Germline trimming cut 4 bases from V and 0 bases from J; bases unmatched to any gene: 14. Germline CDR1 is SGHRS and CDR2 is YFSETQ. The length of the CDR3 is 18 residues. The CDR3 nucleotides are TGCGCCAGCAGCGTGGGAAGGACAGGGAAAGGGGCTAACTATGGCTACACCTTC. This encodes CASSVGRTGKGANYGYTF.

The V and J genes are TRBV19 and TRBJ2-7; no clear D. Trimming stripped 1 base from V and 3 bases from J, with 10 bases between. Germline-derived CDR1 and CDR2 are LNHDA and SQIVND (reference sequence). The CDR3 has 14 residues. CDR3 DNA sequence: TGTGCCAGTAGTATAGTGGCAGCCGGCTACGAGCAGTACTTC. This encodes CASSIVAAGYEQYF.

The chain recombines TRBV29-1 with TRBJ2-3, with D perhaps TRBD1 or TRBD2 (5 bases each). The germline V gene has CDR1 SQVTM and CDR2 ANQGSEA. The CDR3 has 15 residues. The germline V and J ends were trimmed by 2 bases and 0 bases, with 12 bases remaining between them. CDR3 in amino acids: CSVEFRDGSTDTQYF. CDR3 nucleotides: TGCAGCGTTGAATTTCGGGACGGGAGCACAGATACGCAGTATTTT.

The chain carries TRBV6-5 and TRBJ1-2, with TRBD1 matching 9 bases. The CDR3 consists of 15 residues. CDR1 is MNHEY, CDR2 SVGAGI, per germline. The ends lost 6 bases at V and 2 bases at J; junction bases unmatched: 7. CDR3 DNA sequence: TGTGCCAGCAGACCACCCGGGACAGGGAACTATGGCTACACCTTC. Translation: CASRPPGTGNYGYTF.

V gene TRBV5-1 combines with J gene TRBJ1-6; TRBD1 might be the D (6 bases). The germline CDR1 and CDR2 sequences are SGHRS and YFSETQ. Deletions cut 0 bases from V and 9 bases from J, with 13 bases between. The CDR3 has 15 amino acids. The CDR3 protein is CASSLDREVSSPLHF. The DNA of the CDR3 is TGCGCCAGCAGCTTGGACAGGGAAGTTAGTTCACCCCTCCACTTT.

The J gene is TRBJ1-1, the V gene TRBV29-1; D is perhaps TRBD1 (5 bases). V lost 8 bases to trimming and J lost 5 bases, with 15 bases between them. CDR1 and CDR2 (germline): SQVTM, ANQGSEA. The CDR3 sequence is 12 residues long. The CDR3 loop reads CSPNRGSTEAFF. CDR3 DNA: TGCAGCCCGAATCGGGGGTCGACTGAAGCTTTCTTT.

The V gene is TRBV6-5, the J gene TRBJ1-1, with D hard to call. This CDR3 comprises 12 residues. CDR1 is MNHEY, CDR2 SVGAGI, per germline. V lost 10 bases, J lost 1 base, and 10 bases lay in between. As DNA, the CDR3 is TGTGCCATCGGCCGGCCGAACACTGAAGCTTTCTTT. Amino acid sequence: CAIGRPNTEAFF.

V is TRBV5-6 and J is TRBJ1-1; D is undetermined. The CDR3 totals 13 residues. V lost 0 bases, J lost 6 bases, and 9 bases lay in between. Germline loops: CDR1 SGHDT, CDR2 YYEEEE. DNA of the CDR3: TGTGCCAGCAGCTTGGGGGAGCGCTCTGAAGCTTTCTTT. Residues: CASSLGERSEAFF.

The chain has TRBV11-3 and TRBJ2-1; 10 bases are shared with TRBD2. Trimming removed 3 bases from V and 2 bases from J; junction bases left unmatched: 7. CDR1 is SGHNT, CDR2 YENEEA, per germline. CDR3 length equals 17 residues. This CDR3 is CASSLGAGTSAYNEQFF. For the CDR3, the DNA is TGTGCCAGCAGCTTGGGAGCCGGGACTAGCGCCTACAATGAGCAGTTCTTC.

In this sample, this clone turned up once. This chain links TRBV11-3 with TRBJ2-1; possibly TRBD1 or TRBD2 for D (5 bases each). Trimming took off 3 bases at V and 0 bases at J, with 12 bases between the two ends. The CDR3 has 16 amino acids. CDR1 SGHNT and CDR2 YENEEA come from the germline V gene. CDR3 region: CASSFLRGSSYNEQFF. In DNA form, the CDR3 reads TGTGCCAGCAGCTTCTTGAGGGGATCCTCCTACAATGAGCAGTTCTTC.

This chain uses TRBV11-3 with TRBJ2-2, with no clear D. Between the trimmed V and J ends, which lost 2 bases and 4 bases, there was a span of 5 bases. The CDR3 covers 13 residues. CDR1 SGHNT and CDR2 YENEEA come from the germline V gene. The CDR3: CASSLRTTGELFF. CDR3 in DNA: TGTGCCAGCAGCTTACGGACCACCGGGGAGCTGTTTTTT. The full variable domain, in which reference TRBV11-3 and TRBJ2-2 provide the parts outside the CDR3, is EAGVVQSPRYKIIEKKQPVAFWCNPISGHNTLYWYLQNLGQGPELLIRYENEEAVDDSQLPKDRFSAERLKGVDSTLKIQPAELGDSAVYLCASSLRTTGELFFGEGSRLTVL.

This clone was counted a few times. This chain joins TRBV5-1 and TRBJ2-5; D is perhaps TRBD2 (5 bases). This CDR3 has 16 residues. V was cut by 4 bases and J by 5 bases, with 21 bases left in between. Germline V CDR1 and CDR2: SGHRS, YFSETQ. In nucleotides, the CDR3 is TGCGCCAGCAGCCCTACGTCTAACTCGGGAATGGAGACCCAGTACTTC. Protein sequence: CASSPTSNSGMETQYF.